This passage covers 21 T cell receptor beta chains from one sample sequenced in a study of OX40 agonist ivuxolimab in advanced cancers. Clones were read by immunoSEQ multiplex PCR, and TCRdb kept only the in-frame ones, dropping some. The sample holds about 71,000 clones, 94% seen once. The source material was CD4+ or CD8+ T cells sorted from blood, sampled in a trial of the OX40 agonist ivuxolimab. The receptors stem from an adult with an advanced solid tumor such as melanoma, head and neck, liver or kidney cancer.

The rearrangement uses TRBV18 and TRBJ2-7; D might be TRBD2 (5 bases). Looked up from germline, CDR1 is KGHSH and CDR2 is LQKENI. V was clipped by 3 bases and J by 2 bases, with 11 bases between them. The CDR3 sequence is 14 residues long. The CDR3 protein is CASSPLDSPYEQYF. In DNA form, the CDR3 reads TGTGCCAGCTCACCCTTGGACTCACCCTACGAGCAGTACTTC.

This rearrangement joins TRBV5-1 to TRBJ2-3, with TRBD2 matching over 10 bases. J was trimmed by 2 bases and V by 4 bases; bases with no gene match: 7. The germline V gene encodes CDR1 SGHRS and CDR2 YFSETQ. The length of the CDR3 is 16 residues. The CDR3 protein is CASSVGLAEVTDTQYF. The CDR3 nucleotides read TGCGCCAGCAGCGTAGGACTAGCGGAGGTCACAGATACGCAGTATTTT.

The chain links TRBV25-1 to TRBJ2-5; unclear D gene. The CDR3 consists of 11 residues. V lost 3 bases and J lost 5, with 4 bases in between. Germline V gene data show CDR1 as MGHDK and CDR2 as SYGVNS. The CDR3 reads CASSDVETQYF. The CDR3 coding sequence is TGTGCCAGCAGTGACGTGGAGACCCAGTACTTC.

V gene TRBV19 combines with J gene TRBJ2-7, with a possible D match to TRBD2 (6 bases). Germline values: CDR1 LNHDA, CDR2 SQIVND (reference sequence). V was trimmed by 4 bases and J by 2 bases, leaving 21 bases between them. There are 17 residues in the CDR3. DNA for the CDR3: TGTGCCAGTAGTACCTCCCTAGGGACTGCGGGCGCCTACGAGCAGTACTTC. It encodes CASSTSLGTAGAYEQYF. The full variable domain, in which reference TRBV19 and TRBJ2-7 provide the parts outside the CDR3, is DGGITQSPKYLFRKEGQNVTLSCEQNLNHDAMYWYRQDPGQGLRLIYYSQIVNDFQKGDIAEGYSVSREKKESFPLTVTSAQKNPTAFYLCASSTSLGTAGAYEQYFGPGTRLTVT.

The J gene is TRBJ2-2, the V gene TRBV27; perhaps D is TRBD1 or TRBD2 (5 bases each). CDR1 is MNHEY, CDR2 SMNVEV, per germline (reference sequence). This CDR3 has 15 residues. Trimming took off 2 bases at V and 5 bases at J, with 12 bases between the two ends. The CDR3 nucleotides are TGTGCCAGCAGTTTAGTCGGGACGGGGACCGGGGAGCTGTTTTTT. This encodes CASSLVGTGTGELFF.

CDR3 DNA: TGTGCCAGCAGCTCCCCCCTGGACAGGGGGGGGTGCACCTTC. This gives the protein CASSSPLDRGGCTF. This chain connects TRBV5-6 to TRBJ1-2; 10 bases align to TRBD1. The CDR3 length is 14 residues. Unmatched junction bases numbered 12, after V lost 3 bases and J lost 13 bases. Germline assignment: CDR1 SGHDT and CDR2 YYEEEE. Variable domain in full (rest from reference TRBV5-6 and TRBJ1-2): DAGVTQSPTHLIKTRGQQVTLRCSPKSGHDTVSWYQQALGQGPQFIFQYYEEEERQRGNFPDRFSGHQFPNYSSELNVNALLLGDSALYLCASSSPLDRGGCTFGSGTRLTVV.

This chain connects TRBV15 to TRBJ2-7; no reliable D call. The CDR3 is 15 amino acids. Trimming stripped 0 bases from V and 3 bases from J, with 12 bases between. Germline CDR1 is LNHNV and CDR2 is YYDKDF (reference sequence). In nucleotides, the CDR3 is TGTGCCACCAGCAGAGAGGCGACTCTCAGCTACGAGCAGTACTTC. Translating gives CATSREATLSYEQYF.

This clone came up a few times. The rearrangement links TRBV5-1 to TRBJ2-3; 14 bases fit TRBD2. Germline lookup yields CDR1 SGHRS and CDR2 YFSETQ. The CDR3 runs to 18 residues. The V and J ends lost 4 bases and 0 bases, in that order; junction bases with no gene match: 7. CDR3 in amino acids: CASSPRLAGGTSTDTQYF. CDR3 DNA sequence: TGCGCCAGCAGCCCCCGACTAGCGGGGGGGACTAGCACAGATACGCAGTATTTT.

The CDR3 DNA is TGTGCCAGCAGTTTTCGGCAGGGGCTTGTAGAGCAGTACTTC. Translated, it gives CASSFRQGLVEQYF. The rearrangement joins TRBV27 to TRBJ2-7; tentatively, D is TRBD1 (6 bases). The V gene's germline CDR1 is MNHEY and CDR2 SMNVEV (reference sequence). Trimming pared 3 bases from V and 7 bases from J, leaving 16 bases between. The CDR3 sequence is 14 residues long.

The rearrangement links TRBV28 to TRBJ1-5; D might be TRBD1 (6 bases). The CDR3 is made up of 18 amino acids. V gave up 3 bases and J gave up 0 bases, with 18 bases separating them. The V gene's germline CDR1 is MDHEN and CDR2 SYDVKM. The CDR3 here is CASSLGPTGPYSNQPQHF. The CDR3 nucleotides are TGTGCCAGCAGTTTGGGTCCAACAGGGCCTTATAGCAATCAGCCCCAGCATTTT.

This chain uses TRBV27 with TRBJ2-2, with TRBD1 matching 7 bases. The V segment lost 0 bases and the J segment 1 base; nucleotides outside the gene matches: 11. The germline gives CDR1 MNHEY, CDR2 SMNVEV (reference sequence). This CDR3 contains 19 residues. Here the CDR3 reads CASSLSGLLGQLNTGELFF. The CDR3 DNA reads as TGTGCCAGCAGTTTATCGGGGTTGTTGGGACAGTTGAACACCGGGGAGCTGTTTTTT.

The chain couples TRBV7-3 to TRBJ2-5; either TRBD1 or TRBD2 may supply D (6 bases each). Trimming shortened V by 5 bases and J by 5 bases, and 18 bases separated the two germline ends. The CDR3 spans 15 residues. The germline V gene has CDR1 SGHTA and CDR2 FQGTGA. CDR3 in DNA: TGTGCCAGCAGCCTCGAGGGGGGCTCAGGGGAGACCCAGTACTTC. Protein: CASSLEGGSGETQYF.

The chain employs TRBV19 and TRBJ1-1; 12 bases are a match to TRBD1. The J segment lost 1 base and the V segment lost 3 bases, leaving 0 bases of the junction unmatched. The CDR3 totals 15 residues. Looked up from germline, CDR1 is LNHDA and CDR2 is SQIVND (reference sequence). The CDR3 sequence is CASSMGQGANTEAFF. The CDR3 DNA sequence: TGTGCCAGTAGTATGGGACAGGGGGCGAACACTGAAGCTTTCTTT. The whole variable domain, filled in from reference TRBV19 and TRBJ1-1, reads DGGITQSPKYLFRKEGQNVTLSCEQNLNHDAMYWYRQDPGQGLRLIYYSQIVNDFQKGDIAEGYSVSREKKESFPLTVTSAQKNPTAFYLCASSMGQGANTEAFFGQGTRLTVV.

This clone was seen just once. The chain recombines TRBV19 with TRBJ1-1; tentatively, D is TRBD1 (6 bases). Trimming removed 8 bases at V and 0 bases at J, with 16 bases between. This CDR3 has 15 amino acids. The germline V gene encodes CDR1 LNHDA and CDR2 SQIVND (reference sequence). Written as DNA, the CDR3 is TGTGCCAGTGGGTTTGGACAGATTTTGAACACTGAAGCTTTCTTT. As protein: CASGFGQILNTEAFF.

In this sample, this clone turned up once. The chain recombines TRBV5-4 with TRBJ2-1; D is possibly TRBD1 or TRBD2 (5 bases each). Germline V CDR1 and CDR2: SGHNT, YYREEE (reference sequence). This CDR3 contains 13 residues. V gave up 7 bases and J gave up 4 bases, with 12 bases separating them. The DNA of the CDR3 is TGTGCCAGCGTGGGGGAAACTTACAATGAGCAGTTCTTC. Its protein product is CASVGETYNEQFF. Full variable domain (outside the CDR3, taken from reference TRBV5-4 and TRBJ2-1): ETGVTQSPTHLIKTRGQQVTLRCSSQSGHNTVSWYQQALGQGPQFIFQYYREEENGRGNFPPRFSGLQFPNYSSELNVNALELDDSALYLCASVGETYNEQFFGPGTRLTVL.

J is TRBJ1-2 and V is TRBV9, with TRBD1 matching 9 bases. The CDR3 covers 17 residues. Trimming cost V 3 bases and J 8 bases; bases outside gene matches: 17. Per the germline V gene, CDR1 is SGDLS and CDR2 is YYNGEE. CDR3: CASSGDTGTGSPWGYTF. DNA of the CDR3: TGTGCCAGCAGCGGGGACACCGGGACAGGGAGTCCTTGGGGCTACACCTTC.

This chain connects TRBV5-1 to TRBJ2-1; 8 positions agree with TRBD2. The CDR3 extends over 17 amino acids. Germline loops: CDR1 SGHRS, CDR2 YFSETQ. J gave up 6 bases and V 4 bases, and 15 bases lay outside the gene matches. The CDR3 DNA is TGCGCCAGCAGCCCCGGGACGGGCGCGGGGGGCATCAATGAGCAGTTCTTC. Its protein is CASSPGTGAGGINEQFF.

CDR3 residues: CASSPGWGAGGPHEQYF. For the CDR3, the DNA is TGTGCCAGCTCACCGGGCTGGGGAGCGGGAGGGCCCCACGAGCAGTACTTC. V is TRBV18 and J is TRBJ2-7, with 10 bases fitting TRBD2. The V segment lost 3 bases and the J segment 5 bases; nucleotides outside the gene matches: 13. Germline assignment: CDR1 KGHSH and CDR2 LQKENI. The CDR3 runs 17 residues. The whole variable domain, filled in from reference TRBV18 and TRBJ2-7, reads NAGVMQNPRHLVRRRGQEARLRCSPMKGHSHVYWYRQLPEEGLKFMVYLQKENIIDESGMPKERFSAEFPKEGPSILRIQQVVRGDSAAYFCASSPGWGAGGPHEQYFGPGTRLTVT.

V is TRBV7-9 and J is TRBJ1-2; no firm D call. CDR3 length equals 16 residues. Trimming shortened V by 1 base and J by 3 bases, and 15 bases separated the two germline ends. Germline CDR1 SEHNR, CDR2 FQNEAQ (reference sequence). The CDR3 DNA sequence: TGTGCCAGCAGCTTAGGCCCCTCGGAAAACTACTATGGCTACACCTTC. It yields the protein CASSLGPSENYYGYTF.

The chain uses TRBV28 and TRBJ2-7, with D tentatively TRBD1 (5 bases). From germline, CDR1 is MDHEN and CDR2 SYDVKM. The CDR3 consists of 14 residues. V gave up 3 bases and J gave up 6 bases, with 15 bases separating them. The CDR3 sequence is CASSFFGTGSEQYF. CDR3 bases: TGTGCCAGCAGTTTTTTTGGAACAGGCTCCGAGCAGTACTTC.

The rearrangement uses TRBV4-3 and TRBJ2-1, with TRBD2 matching 7 bases. After removal of 4 bases from V and 0 bases from J, the junction contained 9 bases not matched to a gene. This CDR3 contains 17 residues. Germline CDR1 LGHNA, CDR2 YSLEER. CDR3 DNA: TGCGCCAGCAGCCCGGGGGTGCGGGGGAGCTCCTACAATGAGCAGTTCTTC. Its protein product is CASSPGVRGSSYNEQFF.